The 19 T cell receptor beta chains listed next were all sequenced from one sample in a study of tumor-infiltrating lymphocytes in primary liver carcinoma. The template, roughly 0.45 ug total RNA, yielded TCR beta cDNA made with a constant-region primer. Each TCR beta library was derived from three nested multiplex PCR rounds that employed slightly modified ARM-PCR. Investigators reported that the first two PCR rounds, at 9 to 11 cycles each, used TRBV1-TRBV30 forward primers with a C-beta reverse primer. Via MiXCR, TCRdb re-called the multiplex PCR reads, giving one row per CDR3 protein. The sample has around 120,000 distinct CDR3 sequences; nearly 70% are singletons. The source material, about 17-31 mg of unsorted bulk tissue, was used to co-extract RNA and DNA. The sequenced sample consisted of tumor-adjacent normal liver tissue. These receptors were obtained from a woman aged 60 to 75 with primary liver carcinoma and hepatitis B virus infection.

On this clonotype itself: A read error is possible here, since a much larger clone lies one base away. The chain is built from TRBV5-1 and TRBJ1-5, with D maybe TRBD1 (5 bases). The CDR3 covers 13 residues. Germline V gene data show CDR1 as SGHRS and CDR2 as YFSETQ. As DNA, the CDR3 is TGCGCCAGCAGACTACAGGATAATCAGCCCCGGCATTTT. Its protein is CASRLQDNQPRHF.

The rearrangement joins TRBV11-2 to TRBJ1-1; D may be TRBD1 (5 bases). The CDR3 spans 15 residues. Trimming stripped 7 bases from V and 4 bases from J, with 19 bases between. Germline CDR1 SGHAT, CDR2 FQNNGV. The CDR3 nucleotides read TGTGCCAGCATCCGGGGGGGGGGATTGAGCACTGAAGCTTTCTTT. Translated, it gives CASIRGGGLSTEAFF.

Concerning this clonotype itself: One end of the junction varies from germline; a read error may be responsible. The gene calls are TRBV5-1 and TRBJ2-1; 11 bases line up with TRBD2. Germline V gives CDR1 SGHRS, CDR2 YFSETQ. This CDR3 is built from 15 residues. CDR3 nucleotides: TGCGCCAGCAGCTCAAAAGGGGGAACTAGCGGGAGAACAAACTTC. Translated, it gives CASSSKGGTSGRTNF.

Many counts were recorded for this clonotype. The rearrangement uses TRBV29-1 and TRBJ2-3; possibly TRBD2 for D (7 bases). The CDR3 spans 15 residues. Trimming took 7 bases from V and 0 from J, leaving 17 bases between them. CDR1 is SQVTM, CDR2 ANQGSEA, per germline. The CDR3: CSGGRSGPSTDTQYF. CDR3 sequence (DNA): TGCAGCGGGGGGCGTAGCGGGCCTAGCACAGATACGCAGTATTTT.

Turning to this clonotype: The junction departs from germline at one end; a sequencing error may be responsible. The CDR3 region is CASSDTGNLYNERFF. The CDR3 nucleotides read TGTGCCAGCAGTGATACAGGGAACCTCTACAATGAGCGGTTCTTC. This chain connects TRBV25-1 to TRBJ2-1; the D gene is possibly TRBD1 (6 bases). The V gene's germline CDR1 is MGHDK and CDR2 SYGVNS. The CDR3 runs 15 residues. The full variable domain, with the rest looked up from reference TRBV25-1 and TRBJ2-1, is EADIYQTPRYLVIGTGKKITLECSQTMGHDKMYWYQQDPGMELHLIHYSYGVNSTEKGDLSSESTVSRIRTEHFPLTLESARPSHTSQYLCASSDTGNLYNERFFGPGTRLTVL.

The chain combines TRBV28 with TRBJ1-3, with D unclear. The V end lost 5 bases, the J end lost 4 bases, and 15 bases lay between the germline ends. The length of the CDR3 is 15 residues. Germline V lookup: CDR1 MDHEN, CDR2 SYDVKM. The chain's CDR3 is CASSLSAWEGNTIYF. CDR3 coding DNA: TGTGCCAGCAGTCTATCGGCCTGGGAAGGAAACACCATATATTTT.

The chain joins TRBV28 to TRBJ2-3; 10 nucleotides line up with TRBD1. CDR3 length: 15 residues. V was pared by 6 bases and J by 8 bases, with 11 bases of the junction left unmatched. Germline V gene lookup returns CDR1 MDHEN and CDR2 SYDVKM. CDR3 sequence (DNA): TGTGCCAGCAGCCCGGGACAGGGGTTCTCAGGTACGCAGTATTTT. Residues: CASSPGQGFSGTQYF.

Of note for this clonotype: Since no conserved phenylalanine or tryptophan closes the CDR3, a read error is the likely cause. CDR3 in DNA: TGTGCCTGCAGCTTAGATTGGGTCAGTCTAGTGGGTCCCTACGAGCAGTACTCC. Protein sequence: CACSLDWVSLVGPYEQYS. The rearrangement joins TRBV11-2 to TRBJ2-7; D unclear. CDR3 length: 18 residues. In germline, CDR1 is SGHAT, CDR2 FQNNGV.

This sequence joins TRBV10-2 and TRBJ2-1, with D maybe TRBD1 (5 bases). CDR1 is WSHSY and CDR2 is SAAADI in the germline V gene. The length of the CDR3 is 16 residues. V was trimmed by 4 bases and J by 0 bases, leaving 13 bases between them. This CDR3 reads CASSGLGAGSYNEQFF. CDR3 sequence (DNA): TGCGCCAGCAGTGGGCTAGGGGCCGGCTCCTACAATGAGCAGTTCTTC.

The chain recombines TRBV28 with TRBJ1-5; D not resolved. The CDR3 spans 15 residues. The V and J ends lost 4 bases and 3 bases respectively, with 13 bases between them. Per the germline V gene, CDR1 is MDHEN and CDR2 is SYDVKM. The CDR3 sequence is CASSSMRANNQPQHF. The CDR3 DNA is TGTGCCAGCAGTTCAATGAGGGCTAACAATCAGCCCCAGCATTTT.

This clonotype was counted between two and nine times. A read error may be the cause here, since a much bigger clone is one base away. The chain is built from TRBV7-8 and TRBJ1-1; 7 nucleotides agree with TRBD1. Germline CDR1 SGHVS, CDR2 FQNEAQ. The V gene end was trimmed by 5 bases and the J gene end by 7 bases; junction bases not matched to a gene: 10. CDR3 length: 14 residues. The CDR3 loop reads CASSRGDRAFEAFF. The CDR3 DNA sequence: TGTGCCAGCAGCCGCGGGGACAGAGCGTTTGAAGCTTTCTTT.

The rearrangement uses TRBV7-9 and TRBJ2-1; D gene unclear. The length of the CDR3 is 18 residues. CDR1 is SEHNR and CDR2 is FQNEAQ in the germline V gene (reference sequence). V gave up 1 base and J gave up 3 bases, with 19 bases separating them. The CDR3 here is CASSLDHSVGISYNEQFF. In nucleotides, the CDR3 is TGTGCCAGCAGCTTAGATCATTCTGTGGGGATAAGCTACAATGAGCAGTTCTTC.

Worth noting for this clonotype: It may be a read error: a sequence one base away is much more abundant. The CDR3 spells CASSLGGCLETQYF. The CDR3 region has the DNA TGTGCCAGCAGCTTGGGTGGGTGCTTGGAGACCCAGTACTTC. The chain links TRBV5-4 to TRBJ2-5; D remains unclear. The V end lost 0 bases, the J end lost 5 bases, and 11 bases lay between the germline ends. The germline gives CDR1 SGHNT, CDR2 YYREEE (reference sequence). CDR3 size: 14 residues.

A remark on this clonotype: A clone one base away is much larger, so this may be a read error. This chain links TRBV5-7 with TRBJ2-1; 10 bases align to TRBD2. TRBV5-7 is assigned to the ORF class and has an uncertain function. The CDR3 has 17 amino acids. CDR3: CANSCGLAESSYNEQFF. The DNA of the CDR3 is TGTGCCAACAGCTGCGGACTAGCGGAGAGCTCCTACAATGAGCAGTTCTTC.

The rearrangement uses TRBV4-1 and TRBJ2-1, with TRBD2 identical over 7 bases. CDR3 length: 18 residues. V trimming: 7 bases; J trimming: 0 bases; junction bases outside the gene matches: 15. Germline CDR1 reads MGHRA; CDR2 reads YSYEKL. The CDR3 loop reads CASNHFWTSGPSYNEQFF. The CDR3 coding sequence is TGCGCCAGCAACCATTTTTGGACTAGTGGACCCTCCTACAATGAGCAGTTCTTC.

The chain uses TRBV6-1 and TRBJ1-5; D is ambiguous. CDR3 length: 12 residues. The germline gives CDR1 MNHNS, CDR2 SASEGT. Deletions cut 8 bases from V and 3 bases from J, with 8 bases between. CDR3 sequence: CASVVYNQPQHF. CDR3 bases: TGTGCCAGCGTGGTATACAATCAGCCCCAGCATTTT.

Comment on this clonotype: Its ends do not fully match the called genes, so a read error is possible. The chain joins TRBV4-1 to TRBJ2-2; TRBD2 matches at 9 bases. Germline lookup yields CDR1 MGHRA and CDR2 YSYEKL. The CDR3 runs 18 residues. In DNA, the CDR3 is TGCGCCAGCAGCCACGCTCTGGGCGGGAGGGTGAACACCGGGGAGTTGTTTTTT. This sequence encodes CASSHALGGRVNTGELFF.

This clonotype is a singleton in its sample. The V call is TRBV6-1, the J call TRBJ1-3; no reliable D call. CDR1 and CDR2 from the germline V gene are MNHNS and SASEGT. With 8 bases removed from V and 8 bases from J, the gap between germline ends came to 19 bases. The length of the CDR3 is 14 residues. CDR3 DNA: TGTGCCAGCGGTCCTGGGCAGGTTATGGACACCATATATTTT. Its translation is CASGPGQVMDTIYF.

This clonotype was observed many times. V gene TRBV13 combines with J gene TRBJ1-2, with 8 bases aligning to TRBD1. From germline, CDR1 is PRHDT and CDR2 FYEKMQ (reference sequence). This CDR3 spans 14 amino acids. J gave up 0 bases and V 7 bases, and 4 bases lay outside the gene matches. The CDR3 protein is CASTRGQANYGYTF. The CDR3 DNA reads as TGTGCCAGCACCAGGGGACAGGCTAACTATGGCTACACCTTC.